The 30 T cell receptor beta chains listed next were all sequenced from one sample in a study of Ad26.COV2.S vaccination and SARS-CoV-2 variants. Treatment of the sample: approximately 18 received Ad26.COV2.S at low or high dose, single or two shots; roughly 5 received placebo; per-sample allocation not given. Specimens were obtained on day 63 following the first vaccine or placebo injection. The protocol was immunoSEQ multiplex PCR, while the TCRdb copy is restricted to in-frame clones and leaves out a portion. The sample has about 320,000 clones; roughly 80% are singletons. The sequencing used peripheral blood, collected in a trial of Ad26.COV2.S vaccine versus placebo. All receptors derive from a person aged 18 to 59 who received the Ad26.COV2.S COVID-19 vaccine or a placebo.

This sequence joins TRBV12-5 and TRBJ1-2, with D unresolved. The CDR3 runs 14 residues. Trimming stripped 1 base from V and 2 bases from J, with 8 bases between. CDR1 is LGHNT and CDR2 is FRNRAP in the germline V gene. CDR3: CASGLGGINYGYTF. The CDR3 bases are TGTGCTAGTGGTTTGGGCGGGATCAACTATGGCTACACCTTC.

J is TRBJ2-7 and V is TRBV9; the D gene is possibly TRBD1 (6 bases). Germline CDR1 reads SGDLS; CDR2 reads YYNGEE. The CDR3 contains 12 residues. Deletions cut 4 bases from V and 6 bases from J, with 11 bases between. This CDR3 reads CASSRDRREQYF. The CDR3 DNA reads as TGTGCCAGCAGCCGCGACAGGCGCGAGCAGTACTTC.

J is TRBJ1-3 and V is TRBV9; tentative D call: TRBD1 (5 bases). There are 13 residues in the CDR3. Between the trimmed V and J ends, which lost 0 bases and 9 bases, there was a span of 10 bases. Per germline, CDR1 SGDLS and CDR2 YYNGEE. The chain's CDR3 is CASSVARESTIYF. The CDR3 bases are TGTGCCAGCAGCGTAGCCAGGGAGAGCACCATATATTTT. Full variable domain (missing parts from reference TRBV9 and TRBJ1-3): DSGVTQTPKHLITATGQRVTLRCSPRSGDLSVYWYQQSLDQGLQFLIQYYNGEERAKGNILERFSAQQFPDLHSELNLSSLELGDSALYFCASSVARESTIYFGEGSWLTVV.

This clone was counted only a few times. The chain employs TRBV5-5 and TRBJ1-5; D unresolved. V was trimmed by 1 base and J by 7 bases, leaving 12 bases between them. The length of the CDR3 is 14 residues. Germline loops: CDR1 SGHKS, CDR2 YYEKEE (reference sequence). The CDR3 DNA is TGTGCCAGCAGCTTGTCTGGAATCGGGCAGCCCCAGCATTTT. It encodes CASSLSGIGQPQHF.

The chain employs TRBV21-1 and TRBJ1-1; the table's D call TRBD1 went unverified against the DNA. TRBV21-1 is a pseudogene. The length of the CDR3 is 17 residues. This chain's CDR3 is CASSKALPRGLLTEAFF. The CDR3 nucleotides read TGTGCCAGCAGCAAAGCGCTCCCCAGGGGCTTGCTCACTGAAGCTTTCTTT.

V gene TRBV10-3 combines with J gene TRBJ1-1; weak D call: TRBD1 (5 bases). Trimming stripped 11 bases from V and 1 base from J, with 20 bases between. The CDR3 is 15 residues long. Germline lookup yields CDR1 ENHRY and CDR2 SYGVKD. The DNA of the CDR3 is TGTGCCTCATCAAGGTTTCGACAGACGAACACTGAAGCTTTCTTT. It is translated as CASSRFRQTNTEAFF.

The chain links TRBV10-3 to TRBJ1-1, with 7 positions matching TRBD1. Losses at the gene ends were 0 bases for V and 1 base for J; bases not matched to a gene: 17. CDR3 length: 20 residues. Per the germline V gene, CDR1 is ENHRY and CDR2 is SYGVKD. CDR3 sequence reads: CAISESTGLWMEGANTEAFF. The DNA for the CDR3 is TGTGCCATCAGTGAGTCGACGGGGCTCTGGATGGAGGGGGCGAACACTGAAGCTTTCTTT.

V is TRBV9 and J is TRBJ2-6; D gene ambiguous. This CDR3 comprises 15 residues. Germline V gene data show CDR1 as SGDLS and CDR2 as YYNGEE. Trimming pared 0 bases from V and 2 bases from J, leaving 6 bases between. The CDR3 nucleotides read TGTGCCAGCAGCGTAGTGGGGACTGGGGCCAACGTCCTGACTTTC. It specifies CASSVVGTGANVLTF.

The chain recombines TRBV28 with TRBJ2-7; the match to TRBD1 covers 7 bases. The CDR3 covers 14 residues. The junction had 8 bases not matched to a gene; V was cut back by 5 bases and J by 4 bases. In germline, CDR1 is MDHEN, CDR2 SYDVKM. CDR3: CASSPGGVVYEQYF. For the CDR3, the DNA is TGTGCCAGCAGTCCAGGGGGAGTCGTTTACGAGCAGTACTTC.

By proportion, this clone is medium-sized (0.01 to 0.1%). V usage is TRBV18 and J usage is TRBJ2-7, with D tentatively TRBD1 (6 bases). V was clipped by 2 bases and J by 5 bases, with 16 bases between them. Germline assignment: CDR1 KGHSH and CDR2 LQKENI. There are 15 residues in the CDR3. CDR3 DNA sequence: TGTGCCAGCTCACCATTGGGGGCCCTGGGGAACGAGCAGTACTTC. As protein: CASSPLGALGNEQYF.

V is TRBV27 and J is TRBJ2-7, with D perhaps TRBD2 (6 bases). Deletions cut 3 bases from V and 5 bases from J, with 11 bases between. CDR1 and CDR2 (germline): MNHEY, SMNVEV (reference sequence). The CDR3 totals 13 residues. This chain's CDR3 is CASSFMGEDEQYF. CDR3 coding DNA: TGTGCCAGCAGTTTCATGGGGGAGGACGAGCAGTACTTC.

The chain couples TRBV5-1 to TRBJ2-7; a possible D gene is TRBD1 (6 bases). Looked up from germline, CDR1 is SGHRS and CDR2 is YFSETQ. V lost 4 bases, J lost 0 bases, and 14 bases lay in between. The CDR3 sequence is 15 residues long. The CDR3: CASSLQGIFSYEQYF. In nucleotides, the CDR3 is TGCGCCAGCAGCCTGCAGGGGATTTTCTCCTACGAGCAGTACTTC.

This clone was picked up one time. This chain connects TRBV28 to TRBJ2-1; 10 nucleotides agree with TRBD2. The ends lost 7 bases at V and 2 bases at J; junction bases unmatched: 8. This CDR3 region has 16 residues. Germline V lookup: CDR1 MDHEN, CDR2 SYDVKM. Written as DNA, the CDR3 is TGTGCCAGCAAGAATAGCGGGGGGTTCCCCTACAATGAGCAGTTCTTC. Protein: CASKNSGGFPYNEQFF. Combining the CDR3 with reference TRBV28 and TRBJ2-1 gives the whole variable domain DVKVTQSSRYLVKRTGEKVFLECVQDMDHENMFWYRQDPGLGLRLIYFSYDVKMKEKGDIPEGYSVSREKKERFSLILESASTNQTSMYLCASKNSGGFPYNEQFFGPGTRLTVL.

V is TRBV5-6 and J is TRBJ2-7, with 9 bases identical to TRBD1. Germline CDR1 SGHDT, CDR2 YYEEEE. V shed 4 bases, J shed 1 base, and the junction held 6 bases outside the gene matches. The CDR3 has 15 residues. The CDR3 here is CASSPRTGASYEQYF. The CDR3 bases are TGTGCCAGCAGCCCCAGGACAGGGGCGTCCTACGAGCAGTACTTC.

This chain joins TRBV11-2 and TRBJ1-6; D gene unclear. Trimming removed 5 bases at V and 8 bases at J, with 7 bases between. The CDR3 sequence is 12 residues long. Per the germline V gene, CDR1 is SGHAT and CDR2 is FQNNGV. CDR3 amino acids: CASSLQYSPLHF. In DNA, the CDR3 is TGTGCCAGCAGCCTACAGTATTCACCCCTCCACTTT.

The table lists this clone with a count of one. The chain joins TRBV7-6 to TRBJ2-2, with 15 bases aligning to TRBD2. Germline trimming cut 6 bases from V and 7 bases from J; bases unmatched to any gene: 9. The CDR3 is made up of 17 amino acids. Looked up from germline, CDR1 is SGHVS and CDR2 is FNYEAQ. As DNA, the CDR3 is TGTGCCAGCAGTCTGGGACTAGCGGGGGGACAAGGCGGGGAGCTGTTTTTT. This sequence encodes CASSLGLAGGQGGELFF.

The chain combines TRBV5-1 with TRBJ2-7, with D uncertain. Germline V CDR1 and CDR2: SGHRS, YFSETQ. CDR3 length: 15 residues. With 3 bases removed from V and 2 bases from J, the gap between germline ends came to 15 bases. CDR3 region: CASSWSTGTTYEQYF. DNA for the CDR3: TGCGCCAGCAGCTGGTCGACGGGCACCACCTACGAGCAGTACTTC.

This clone was recorded only once. This chain connects TRBV5-1 to TRBJ2-5; no clear D gene. Trimming pared 2 bases from V and 3 bases from J, leaving 8 bases between. The CDR3 contains 13 residues. The germline V gene has CDR1 SGHRS and CDR2 YFSETQ. The CDR3: CASSFPGEETQYF. CDR3 DNA: TGCGCCAGCAGCTTCCCTGGAGAAGAGACCCAGTACTTC.

This clone was detected only once. The DNA is left out, because the CDR3 cannot be placed on it with certainty; the CDR3 is given as TCRdb lists it. The chain joins TRBV28 to TRBJ1-4; the D call TRBD1 from the table was never checked on the DNA. The germline gives CDR1 MDHEN, CDR2 SYDVKM. The CDR3 is 15 residues long, counting both termini. CDR3 protein: CASSSSGQVDGKLFF.

CDR3: CASSSGQTGQPQHF. DNA of the CDR3: TGTGCCAGCAGCTCGGGACAGACGGGGCAGCCCCAGCATTTT. The chain carries TRBV7-3 and TRBJ1-5; 7 positions match TRBD1. The germline gives CDR1 SGHTA, CDR2 FQGTGA. Losses at the gene ends were 4 bases for V and 7 bases for J; bases not matched to a gene: 7. There are 14 residues in the CDR3. Drawing the rest from reference TRBV7-3 and TRBJ1-5, the complete variable domain is GAGVSQTPSNKVTEKGKYVELRCDPISGHTALYWYRQSLGQGPEFLIYFQGTGAADDSGLPNDRFFAVRPEGSVSTLKIQRTERGDSAVYLCASSSGQTGQPQHFGDGTRLSIL.

J is TRBJ2-2 and V is TRBV6-5; D is possibly TRBD2 (5 bases). Trimming removed 0 bases at V and 7 bases at J, with 6 bases between. This CDR3 has 13 residues. Germline V gene sequence: CDR1 MNHEY, CDR2 SVGAGI. The CDR3 sequence: CASSYSRGGELFF. CDR3 sequence (DNA): TGTGCCAGCAGTTACTCTCGGGGCGGGGAGCTGTTTTTT.

The chain is built from TRBV10-1 and TRBJ2-2, with TRBD1 matching 7 bases. Germline CDR1 reads WNHNN; CDR2 reads SYGVQD (reference sequence). The CDR3 consists of 13 residues. Trimming cost V 5 bases and J 8 bases; bases outside gene matches: 5. The CDR3, as DNA: TGCGCCAGCAGTCGCGACAGGGATGGGGAGCTGTTTTTT. Translation: CASSRDRDGELFF.

The CDR3, as DNA: TGTGCCAGCAGTCGGACAGCTTACAATGAGCAGTTCTTC. It translates to CASSRTAYNEQFF. The chain combines TRBV6-2 or TRBV6-3 with TRBJ2-1; perhaps TRBD1 as D (6 bases). Between the trimmed V and J ends, which lost 5 bases and 4 bases, there was a span of 9 bases. This CDR3 has 13 residues. CDR1 is MNHEY, CDR2 SVGEGT, per germline.

Notes on this clone: Different DNA sequences within this sample yield the same CDR3. The chain is built from TRBV28 and TRBJ2-7; D is unclear. The CDR3 runs to 12 residues. Trimming took off 4 bases at V and 2 bases at J, with 6 bases between the two ends. From germline, CDR1 is MDHEN and CDR2 SYDVKM. CDR3 sequence reads: CASSSGAYEQYF. In DNA form, the CDR3 reads TGTGCCAGCAGTTCAGGAGCCTACGAGCAGTACTTC. The variable domain in full, with the rest retrieved from reference TRBV28 and TRBJ2-7, is DVKVTQSSRYLVKRTGEKVFLECVQDMDHENMFWYRQDPGLGLRLIYFSYDVKMKEKGDIPEGYSVSREKKERFSLILESASTNQTSMYLCASSSGAYEQYFGPGTRLTVT.

This clone has more than one count but fewer than ten. The chain combines TRBV5-1 with TRBJ1-6, with D unresolved. V gave up 2 bases and J gave up 8 bases, with 11 bases separating them. The CDR3 loop spans 14 amino acids. In germline, CDR1 is SGHRS, CDR2 YFSETQ. CDR3 nucleotide sequence: TGCGCCAGCAGCTTAGAGGGTTCGTATTCACCCCTCCACTTT. This sequence encodes CASSLEGSYSPLHF.

This chain joins TRBV11-3 and TRBJ1-1; D is perhaps TRBD1 (6 bases). The germline V gene encodes CDR1 SGHNT and CDR2 YENEEA. This CDR3 region has 15 residues. V gave up 6 bases and J gave up 5 bases, with 19 bases separating them. The chain's CDR3 is CASSPIRGAKTEAFF. For the CDR3, the DNA is TGTGCCAGCAGTCCGATTAGGGGGGCGAAGACTGAAGCTTTCTTT.

A remark on this clone: Other DNA sequences from this sample encode an identical CDR3 as well. This rearrangement joins TRBV6-5 to TRBJ1-2; D remains unclear. CDR3 length: 14 residues. Germline CDR1 reads MNHEY; CDR2 reads SVGAGI. V dropped 0 bases and J dropped 4 bases, with 9 bases sitting between them. CDR3 in amino acids: CASSYSTAAYGYTF. The CDR3 DNA follows: TGTGCCAGCAGTTACTCTACGGCGGCCTATGGCTACACCTTC.

The J gene is TRBJ2-7, the V gene TRBV4-1, with 10 nucleotides matching TRBD1. Germline V CDR1 and CDR2: MGHRA, YSYEKL. CDR3 size: 15 residues. The ends lost 5 bases at V and 0 bases at J; junction bases unmatched: 4. In DNA form, the CDR3 reads TGCGCCAGCAGCACCCGGACAGGGGGCTCCTACGAGCAGTACTTC. Protein: CASSTRTGGSYEQYF.

The J gene is TRBJ2-1, the V gene TRBV12-3 or TRBV12-4; possible D gene TRBD2, 5 bases. With 3 bases removed from V and 12 bases from J, the gap between germline ends came to 9 bases. The CDR3 spans 11 residues. The CDR3 region has the DNA TGTGCCAGCAGTTTCCTCCGGGGGCAGTTCTTC. This gives the protein CASSFLRGQFF.

The chain uses TRBV2 and TRBJ2-7; D could derive from TRBD1 or TRBD2 (5 bases each). The ends were cut back, 8 bases at V and 1 base at J, with 12 bases in the middle. The CDR3 has 13 amino acids. Germline CDR1 is SNHLY and CDR2 is FYNNEI. DNA for the CDR3: TGTGCCAGCGGACGGGACGGTTCCTACGAGCAGTACTTC. Translation: CASGRDGSYEQYF.